Each of the 24 T cell receptor beta chains below was sequenced from the same sample in a study of identical twins. MiXCR, run by TCRdb on the 5' RACE reads, gives a single entry per CDR3 protein. The repertoire holds some 710,000 distinct CDR3 sequences, with 5.5% to 7.5% as singletons. Sequencing used naive T cells sorted from blood. The receptor source for this set is a man in his late teens or twenties in good health.

This clonotype was picked up many times. The genes are TRBV5-1 and TRBJ2-1; no clear D. Deletions cut 3 bases from V and 10 bases from J, with 8 bases between. CDR1 is SGHRS and CDR2 is YFSETQ in the germline V gene. This CDR3 contains 11 residues. Here the CDR3 reads CASSSGREQFF. For the CDR3, the DNA is TGCGCCAGCAGCTCCGGCAGAGAGCAGTTCTTC.

This clonotype was recorded at least ten times. The V gene is TRBV11-2, the J gene TRBJ2-1; 10 positions match TRBD2. Per germline, CDR1 SGHAT and CDR2 FQNNGV. Trimming took 4 bases from V and 6 from J; bases not matched to a gene: 9. The CDR3 consists of 16 residues. CDR3 DNA: TGTGCCAGCAGCTACCTAGCGGGAGAGACGGGCAATGAGCAGTTCTTC. Translated: CASSYLAGETGNEQFF.

This chain connects TRBV6-2 or TRBV6-3 to TRBJ2-3; D is unclear. The CDR3 loop spans 13 amino acids. V shed 4 bases and J shed 6 bases, with 11 bases lying between them. Germline values: CDR1 MNHEY, CDR2 SVGEGT. CDR3 sequence reads: CASSWNPKDTQYF. CDR3 nucleotides: TGTGCCAGCAGTTGGAACCCTAAGGATACGCAGTATTTT.

This rearrangement joins TRBV3-1 to TRBJ2-2; no firm D call. V lost 4 bases, J lost 4 bases, and 7 bases lay in between. This CDR3 comprises 13 residues. From germline, CDR1 is LGHDT and CDR2 YNNKEL (reference sequence). DNA for the CDR3: TGTGCCAGCAGCCCCCCAATCACCGGGGAGCTGTTTTTT. Its translation: CASSPPITGELFF. Filled out from reference TRBV3-1 and TRBJ2-2, the complete variable domain reads DTAVSQTPKYLVTQMGNDKSIKCEQNLGHDTMYWYKQDSKKFLKIMFSYNNKELIINETVPNRFSPKSPDKAHLNLHINSLELGDSAVYFCASSPPITGELFFGEGSRLTVL.

This clonotype appeared many times. The chain employs TRBV3-1 and TRBJ1-1; unclear D gene. Germline assignment: CDR1 LGHDT and CDR2 YNNKEL (reference sequence). Trimming stripped 1 base from V and 11 bases from J, with 11 bases between. CDR3 length: 12 amino acids. The CDR3 DNA reads as TGTGCCAGCAGCCAAGGCGAAGGGAGGGCTTTCTTT. It translates to CASSQGEGRAFF.

This clonotype has a count of ten or more. The V and J genes are TRBV10-3 and TRBJ1-5; the D is unclear. V was pared by 0 bases and J by 5 bases, with 8 bases between. The CDR3 is made up of 14 amino acids. Germline assignment: CDR1 ENHRY and CDR2 SYGVKD. The CDR3 DNA reads TGTGCCATCAGTGAGTCGGCCAAAGATCAGCCCCAGCATTTT. Protein: CAISESAKDQPQHF.

The rearrangement links TRBV20-1 to TRBJ1-5; D may be TRBD1 (5 bases). Germline CDR1 is DFQATT and CDR2 is SNEGSKA (reference sequence). The CDR3 extends over 14 amino acids. The germline V and J ends were trimmed by 4 bases and 4 bases, with 14 bases remaining between them. The CDR3 sequence is CSATGGGKNQPQHF. The CDR3 DNA follows: TGCAGTGCTACTGGGGGAGGCAAAAATCAGCCCCAGCATTTT.

This clonotype was seen repeatedly, ten times or more. The V call is TRBV25-1, the J call TRBJ2-7; no clear D gene. V was clipped by 1 base and J by 7 bases, with 20 bases between them. Germline-derived CDR1 and CDR2 are MGHDK and SYGVNS. This CDR3 contains 16 residues. The chain's CDR3 is CASSESTLRLVGEQYF. The CDR3, as DNA: TGTGCCAGCAGTGAATCAACTCTTCGTCTAGTTGGGGAGCAGTACTTC.

The table lists this clonotype with many counts. The CDR3 coding sequence is TGTGCCAGCAGTTACGACAGATCGGAGCAGTACTTC. It encodes CASSYDRSEQYF. The genes are TRBV6-5 and TRBJ2-7; tentatively, D is TRBD1 (5 bases). Per germline, CDR1 MNHEY and CDR2 SVGAGI. Deletions cut 2 bases from V and 7 bases from J, with 9 bases between. The CDR3 is 12 residues long.

This clonotype was counted at least ten times. The V call is TRBV6-5, the J call TRBJ2-6; D may correspond to TRBD1 or TRBD2 (5 bases each). V lost 2 bases to trimming and J lost 3 bases, with 8 bases between them. The CDR3 is made up of 15 amino acids. The V gene's germline CDR1 is MNHEY and CDR2 SVGAGI. Here the CDR3 DNA reads TGTGCCAGCAGTTACGAGGGGAGTGGGGCCAACGTCCTGACTTTC. The encoded protein is CASSYEGSGANVLTF.

The V and J genes are TRBV20-1 and TRBJ2-2; tentative D call: TRBD2 (7 bases). Germline lookup yields CDR1 DFQATT and CDR2 SNEGSKA (reference sequence). V was cut by 5 bases and J by 6 bases, with 19 bases left in between. The CDR3 runs 15 residues. CDR3 DNA sequence: TGCAGTGCTGGGGGGGCAAGCCGAGGTGCCGGGGAGCTGTTTTTT. Residues: CSAGGASRGAGELFF.

This clonotype was detected ten times or more. The rearrangement links TRBV20-1 to TRBJ2-3, with D uncertain. The CDR3 contains 14 residues. Germline lookup yields CDR1 DFQATT and CDR2 SNEGSKA (reference sequence). V lost 0 bases, J lost 2 bases, and 9 bases lay in between. Here the CDR3 reads CSAREKSVTDTQYF. Written as DNA, the CDR3 is TGCAGTGCTAGAGAAAAATCAGTCACAGATACGCAGTATTTT.

This clonotype was counted ten times or more. V and J are TRBV6-1 and TRBJ2-1; the match to TRBD2 covers 13 bases. Germline loops: CDR1 MNHNS, CDR2 SASEGT. Unmatched junction bases numbered 7, after V lost 6 bases and J lost 5 bases. The CDR3 runs 16 residues. The CDR3 sequence is CASSRPGLAGNNEQFF. CDR3 DNA sequence: TGTGCCAGCAGCAGACCGGGACTAGCGGGAAACAATGAGCAGTTCTTC.

The rearrangement joins TRBV13 to TRBJ2-4, with TRBD2 matching over 9 bases. With 4 bases clipped from V and 0 bases from J, the junction kept 7 bases outside the gene matches. The CDR3 sequence is 17 residues long. Germline lookup yields CDR1 PRHDT and CDR2 FYEKMQ (reference sequence). The CDR3 DNA is TGTGCCAGCAGCTCCGCGGGAGGGTCCTTAGCCAAAAACATTCAGTACTTC. Translating it yields CASSSAGGSLAKNIQYF.

This clonotype appeared many times. The chain links TRBV5-1 to TRBJ2-3; D perhaps matches TRBD1 (5 bases). Germline V gene data show CDR1 as SGHRS and CDR2 as YFSETQ. V was cut by 0 bases and J by 2 bases, with 10 bases left in between. This CDR3 is 15 amino acids long. CDR3 residues: CASSLEDTFTDTQYF. The CDR3, as DNA: TGCGCCAGCAGCTTGGAGGACACCTTCACAGATACGCAGTATTTT.

This clonotype has at least ten counts. The V gene is TRBV5-6, the J gene TRBJ2-3, with TRBD2 matching over 13 bases. The V segment lost 1 base and the J segment 7 bases; nucleotides outside the gene matches: 12. The CDR3 is made up of 18 amino acids. Germline V gene lookup returns CDR1 SGHDT and CDR2 YYEEEE. The CDR3 DNA reads TGTGCCAGCAGCTTGTCTAGTCTGACTAGCGGGAGGTCGAATACGCAGTATTTT. Residues: CASSLSSLTSGRSNTQYF.

V gene TRBV28 combines with J gene TRBJ2-5, with TRBD2 matching 7 bases. Trimming removed 6 bases from V and 2 bases from J; junction bases left unmatched: 15. The germline CDR1 and CDR2 sequences are MDHEN and SYDVKM. This CDR3 comprises 17 residues. CDR3 sequence reads: CASRKGLSLTIQETQYF. DNA for the CDR3: TGTGCCAGCAGAAAGGGACTATCCCTGACTATTCAAGAGACCCAGTACTTC.

The chain employs TRBV7-9 and TRBJ2-5; unclear D gene. Trimming took 9 bases from V and 0 from J, leaving 11 bases between them. The CDR3 spans 13 residues. CDR1 is SEHNR and CDR2 is FQNEAQ in the germline V gene (reference sequence). CDR3 sequence (DNA): TGTGCCAGTAGGATAGGGAACCAAGAGACCCAGTACTTC. As protein: CASRIGNQETQYF.

In its sample, this clonotype was seen a few times. V gene TRBV5-6 combines with J gene TRBJ1-2, with 9 bases fitting TRBD1. Trimming removed 4 bases from V and 8 bases from J; junction bases left unmatched: 9. This CDR3 comprises 14 residues. Germline CDR1 and CDR2: SGHDT and YYEEEE. CDR3 sequence: CASSIGQGLGGYTF. CDR3 coding DNA: TGTGCCAGCAGCATTGGACAGGGGCTTGGGGGCTACACCTTC.

V gene TRBV20-1 combines with J gene TRBJ2-2; D is uncertain. This CDR3 contains 14 residues. V dropped 6 bases and J dropped 2 bases, with 13 bases sitting between them. CDR1 is DFQATT, CDR2 SNEGSKA, per germline (reference sequence). This CDR3 is CSARSPKNTGELFF. The CDR3 DNA reads as TGCAGTGCCCGGAGTCCGAAAAACACCGGGGAGCTGTTTTTT.

Ten or more counts support this clonotype. This chain uses TRBV6-9 with TRBJ2-7; TRBD1 or TRBD2 may be the D gene (5 bases each). Between the trimmed V and J ends, which lost 2 bases and 2 bases, there was a span of 19 bases. Germline V CDR1 and CDR2: MNHGY, SVAAGI. This CDR3 comprises 17 residues. This chain's CDR3 is CASSYTAGHRGTYEQYF. The DNA for the CDR3 is TGTGCCAGCAGTTATACGGCCGGACATCGGGGAACCTACGAGCAGTACTTC.

Many counts were recorded for this clonotype. The chain links TRBV10-3 to TRBJ2-3; D might be TRBD1 or TRBD2, each matching 5 bases. The germline V gene has CDR1 ENHRY and CDR2 SYGVKD. Deletions cut 3 bases from V and 6 bases from J, with 19 bases between. The CDR3 spans 16 residues. The CDR3, as DNA: TGTGCCATCAGTGATCCGTTAAACGGGGCATCGGATACGCAGTATTTT. Translating gives CAISDPLNGASDTQYF.

The chain recombines TRBV12-3 or TRBV12-4 with TRBJ2-3, with 12 positions matching TRBD2. V gave up 1 base and J gave up 4 bases; unmatched junction bases: 9. CDR3 length: 18 amino acids. Here the CDR3 reads CASSLEGRLAGASDTQYF. In DNA, the CDR3 is TGTGCCAGCAGTTTAGAGGGGCGACTAGCGGGAGCCTCAGATACGCAGTATTTT.

This clonotype has more than one count but fewer than ten. This sequence joins TRBV3-1 and TRBJ1-1; D remains unclear. This CDR3 spans 15 amino acids. The germline V gene has CDR1 LGHDT and CDR2 YNNKEL (reference sequence). V was clipped by 0 bases and J by 0 bases, with 8 bases between them. The chain's CDR3 is CASSQDVGLNTEAFF. The CDR3 DNA follows: TGTGCCAGCAGCCAAGATGTAGGGTTGAACACTGAAGCTTTCTTT.